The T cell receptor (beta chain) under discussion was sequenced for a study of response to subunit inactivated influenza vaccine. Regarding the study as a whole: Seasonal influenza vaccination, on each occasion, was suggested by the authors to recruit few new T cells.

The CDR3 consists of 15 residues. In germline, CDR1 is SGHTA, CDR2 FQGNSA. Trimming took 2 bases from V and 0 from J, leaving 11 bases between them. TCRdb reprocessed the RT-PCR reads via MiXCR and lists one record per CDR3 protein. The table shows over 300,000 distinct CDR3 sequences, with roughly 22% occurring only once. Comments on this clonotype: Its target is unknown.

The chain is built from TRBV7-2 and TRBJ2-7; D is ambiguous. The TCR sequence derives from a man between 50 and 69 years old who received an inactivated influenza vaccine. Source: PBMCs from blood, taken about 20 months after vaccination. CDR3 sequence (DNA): TGTGCCAGCAGCTTATTTTGGGGTAGCTCCTACGAGCAGTACTTC. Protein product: CASSLFWGSSYEQYF.